These 3 T cell receptor beta chains originate from one sample sequenced in a study of CDR3 diversity in severe acne. One entry per CDR3 protein results from TCRdb running MiXCR on the PCR reads. The table lists fewer than 90,000 distinct CDR3 sequences, 45% to 60% of them singletons. The source material was blood. These receptors all come from a male donor in good health, without acne.

This clonotype is termed medium-sized (0.01 to 0.1%). The rearrangement links TRBV20-1 to TRBJ2-1, with 8 bases aligning to TRBD2. J was trimmed by 8 bases and V by 2 bases; bases with no gene match: 8. Per germline, CDR1 DFQATT and CDR2 SNEGSKA (reference sequence). CDR3 length equals 14 residues. The CDR3 here is CSARWGTSVDEQFF. The CDR3 bases are TGCAGTGCTAGATGGGGGACTAGTGTGGATGAGCAGTTCTTC.

The gene calls are TRBV7-9 and TRBJ2-5; 8 bases align to TRBD2. Germline V gives CDR1 SEHNR, CDR2 FQNEAQ (reference sequence). This CDR3 is 13 amino acids long. Unmatched junction bases numbered 4, after V lost 5 bases and J lost 5 bases. In DNA form, the CDR3 reads TGTGCCAGCAGCCGGACTAGCACGGAGACCCAGTACTTC. It translates to CASSRTSTETQYF.

The chain uses TRBV12-3 or TRBV12-4 and TRBJ1-3; a weak D match, TRBD1 (5 bases). The CDR3 loop spans 13 amino acids. The V gene lost 3 bases and the J gene lost 8 bases, with 11 bases spanning the gap. CDR3 region: CASSFEGRDTIYF. The CDR3 bases are TGTGCCAGCAGTTTTGAGGGGAGGGACACCATATATTTT.